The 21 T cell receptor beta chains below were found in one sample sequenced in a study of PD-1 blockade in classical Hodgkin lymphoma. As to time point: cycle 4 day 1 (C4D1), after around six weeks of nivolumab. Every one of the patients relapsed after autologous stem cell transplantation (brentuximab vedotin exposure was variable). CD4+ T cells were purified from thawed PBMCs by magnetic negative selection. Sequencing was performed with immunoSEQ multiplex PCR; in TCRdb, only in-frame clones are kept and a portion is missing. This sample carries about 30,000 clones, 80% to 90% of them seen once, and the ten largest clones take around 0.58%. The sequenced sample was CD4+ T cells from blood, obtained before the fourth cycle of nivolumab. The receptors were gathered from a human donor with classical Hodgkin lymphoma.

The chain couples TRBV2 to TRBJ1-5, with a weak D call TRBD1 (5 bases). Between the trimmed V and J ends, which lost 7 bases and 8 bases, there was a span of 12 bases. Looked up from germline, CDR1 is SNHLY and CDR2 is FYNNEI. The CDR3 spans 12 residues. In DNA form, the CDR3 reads TGTGCCAGCAAGATCGCGGGGGAGCCCCAGCATTTT. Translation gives CASKIAGEPQHF.

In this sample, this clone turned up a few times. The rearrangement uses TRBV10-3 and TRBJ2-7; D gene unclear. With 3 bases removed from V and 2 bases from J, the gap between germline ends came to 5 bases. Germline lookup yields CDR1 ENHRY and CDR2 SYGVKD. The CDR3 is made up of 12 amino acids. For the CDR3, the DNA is TGTGCCATCAGTGACTCGGCCTACGAGCAGTACTTC. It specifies CAISDSAYEQYF.

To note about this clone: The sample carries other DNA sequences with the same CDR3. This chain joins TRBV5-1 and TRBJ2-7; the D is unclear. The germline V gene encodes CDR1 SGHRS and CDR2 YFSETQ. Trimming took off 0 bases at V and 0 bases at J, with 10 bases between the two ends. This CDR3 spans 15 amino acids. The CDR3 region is CASSLVGESSYEQYF. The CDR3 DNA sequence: TGCGCCAGCAGCTTGGTGGGTGAAAGCTCCTACGAGCAGTACTTC.

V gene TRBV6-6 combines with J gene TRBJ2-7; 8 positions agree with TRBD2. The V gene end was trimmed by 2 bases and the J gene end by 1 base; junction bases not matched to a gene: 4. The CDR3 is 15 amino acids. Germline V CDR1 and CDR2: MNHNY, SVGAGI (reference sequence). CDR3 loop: CASSYGRGASYEQYF. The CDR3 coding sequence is TGTGCCAGCAGTTACGGGCGGGGGGCTTCCTACGAGCAGTACTTC.

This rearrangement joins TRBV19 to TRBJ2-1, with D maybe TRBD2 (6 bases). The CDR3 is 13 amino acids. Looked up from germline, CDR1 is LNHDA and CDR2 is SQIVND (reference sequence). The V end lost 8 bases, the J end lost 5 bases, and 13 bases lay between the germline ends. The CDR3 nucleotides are TGTGCCAGTCCCTTCTGCGGGGACAATGAGCAGTTCTTC. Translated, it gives CASPFCGDNEQFF. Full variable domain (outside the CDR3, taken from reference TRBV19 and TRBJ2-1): DGGITQSPKYLFRKEGQNVTLSCEQNLNHDAMYWYRQDPGQGLRLIYYSQIVNDFQKGDIAEGYSVSREKKESFPLTVTSAQKNPTAFYLCASPFCGDNEQFFGPGTRLTVL.

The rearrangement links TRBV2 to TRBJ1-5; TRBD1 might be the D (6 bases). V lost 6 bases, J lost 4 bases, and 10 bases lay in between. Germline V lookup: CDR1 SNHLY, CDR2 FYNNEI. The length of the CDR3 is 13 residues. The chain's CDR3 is CASRDSPNQPQHF. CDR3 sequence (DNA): TGTGCCAGCAGGGACAGCCCTAATCAGCCCCAGCATTTT.

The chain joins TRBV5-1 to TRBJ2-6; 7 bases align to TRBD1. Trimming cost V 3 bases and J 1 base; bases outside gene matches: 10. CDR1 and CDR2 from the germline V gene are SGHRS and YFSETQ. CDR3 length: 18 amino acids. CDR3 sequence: CASSWVQGSASGANVLTF. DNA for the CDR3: TGCGCCAGCAGCTGGGTACAGGGGTCTGCGTCTGGGGCCAACGTCCTGACTTTC. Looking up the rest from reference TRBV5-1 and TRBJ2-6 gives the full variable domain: KAGVTQTPRYLIKTRGQQVTLSCSPISGHRSVSWYQQTPGQGLQFLFEYFSETQRNKGNFPGRFSGRQFSNSRSEMNVSTLELGDSALYLCASSWVQGSASGANVLTFGAGSRLTVL.

The CDR3 is CSVGRDSRQSGYTF. The CDR3, as DNA: TGCAGCGTTGGTCGGGACTCACGGCAGTCTGGCTACACCTTC. The chain recombines TRBV29-1 with TRBJ1-2, with D perhaps TRBD1 (5 bases). V gave up 4 bases and J gave up 7 bases, with 19 bases separating them. CDR3 length: 14 amino acids. The germline V gene encodes CDR1 SQVTM and CDR2 ANQGSEA. The full variable domain, rest sourced from reference TRBV29-1 and TRBJ1-2, is SAVISQKPSRDICQRGTSLTIQCQVDSQVTMMFWYRQQPGQSLTLIATANQGSEATYESGFVIDKFPISRPNLTFSTLTVSNMSPEDSSIYLCSVGRDSRQSGYTFGSGTRLTVV.

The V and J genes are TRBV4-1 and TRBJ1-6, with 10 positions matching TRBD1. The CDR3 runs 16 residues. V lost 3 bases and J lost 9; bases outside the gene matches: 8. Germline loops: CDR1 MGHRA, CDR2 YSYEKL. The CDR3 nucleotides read TGCGCCAGCAGCCAGCAACCGGGACAGGGGAGTTCACCCCTCCACTTT. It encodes CASSQQPGQGSSPLHF.

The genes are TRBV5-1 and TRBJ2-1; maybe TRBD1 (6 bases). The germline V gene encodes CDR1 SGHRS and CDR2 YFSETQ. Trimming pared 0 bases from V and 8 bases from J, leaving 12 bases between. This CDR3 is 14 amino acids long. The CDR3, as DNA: TGCGCCAGCAGCTTGGACAGGGTGGGCGATGAGCAGTTCTTC. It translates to CASSLDRVGDEQFF.

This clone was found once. In nucleotides, the CDR3 is TGCGCCAGCAGCTTTAGCGGGAGCCTTTACAATGAGCAGTTCTTC. Its translation is CASSFSGSLYNEQFF. This chain joins TRBV5-1 and TRBJ2-1, with 9 positions matching TRBD2. Germline V CDR1 and CDR2: SGHRS, YFSETQ. The CDR3 runs 15 residues. Trimming cost V 2 bases and J 4 bases; bases outside gene matches: 4.

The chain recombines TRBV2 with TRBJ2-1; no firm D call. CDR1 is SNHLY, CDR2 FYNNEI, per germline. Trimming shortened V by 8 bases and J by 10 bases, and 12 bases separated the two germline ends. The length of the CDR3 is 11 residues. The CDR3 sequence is CASSRHFEQFF. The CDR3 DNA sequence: TGTGCCAGCTCCCGGCATTTCGAGCAGTTCTTC. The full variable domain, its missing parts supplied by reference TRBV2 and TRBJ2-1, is EPEVTQTPSHQVTQMGQEVILRCVPISNHLYFYWYRQILGQKVEFLVSFYNNEISEKSEIFDDQFSVERPDGSNFTLKIRSTKLEDSAMYFCASSRHFEQFFGPGTRLTVL.

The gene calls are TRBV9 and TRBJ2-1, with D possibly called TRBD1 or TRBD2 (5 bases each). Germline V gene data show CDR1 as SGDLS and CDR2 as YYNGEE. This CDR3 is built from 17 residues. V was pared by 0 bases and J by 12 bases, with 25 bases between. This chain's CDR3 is CASSVAGTATPLGGQFF. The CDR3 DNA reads TGTGCCAGCAGCGTAGCCGGGACCGCGACTCCTCTCGGTGGGCAGTTCTTC.

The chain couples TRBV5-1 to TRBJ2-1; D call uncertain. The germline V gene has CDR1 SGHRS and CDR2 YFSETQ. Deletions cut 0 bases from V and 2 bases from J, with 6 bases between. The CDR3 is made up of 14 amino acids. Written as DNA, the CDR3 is TGCGCCAGCAGCTTGGCGGCAACCTACAATGAGCAGTTCTTC. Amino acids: CASSLAATYNEQFF.

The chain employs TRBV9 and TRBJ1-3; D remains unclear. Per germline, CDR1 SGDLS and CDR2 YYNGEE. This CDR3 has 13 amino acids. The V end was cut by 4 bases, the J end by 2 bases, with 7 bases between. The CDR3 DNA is TGTGCCAGCAGCCCGAATGCTGGAAACACCATATATTTT. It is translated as CASSPNAGNTIYF.

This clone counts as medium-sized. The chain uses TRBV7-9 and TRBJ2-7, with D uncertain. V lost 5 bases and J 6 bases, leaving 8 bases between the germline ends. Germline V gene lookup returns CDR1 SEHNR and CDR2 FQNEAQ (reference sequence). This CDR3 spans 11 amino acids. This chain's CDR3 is CASSPVGEQYF. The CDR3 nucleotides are TGTGCCAGCAGCCCCGTCGGCGAGCAGTACTTC.

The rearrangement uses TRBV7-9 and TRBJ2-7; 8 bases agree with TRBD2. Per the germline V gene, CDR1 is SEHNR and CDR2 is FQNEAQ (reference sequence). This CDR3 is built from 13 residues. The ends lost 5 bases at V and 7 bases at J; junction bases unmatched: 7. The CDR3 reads CASSLYSGDEQYF. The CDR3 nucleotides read TGTGCCAGCAGCCTCTATAGCGGGGATGAGCAGTACTTC.

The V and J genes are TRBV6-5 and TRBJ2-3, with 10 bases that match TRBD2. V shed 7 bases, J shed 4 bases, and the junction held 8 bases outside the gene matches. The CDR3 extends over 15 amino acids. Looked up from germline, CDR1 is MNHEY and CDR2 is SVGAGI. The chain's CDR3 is CASKSGGARADTQYF. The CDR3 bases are TGTGCCAGCAAAAGCGGGGGGGCCCGTGCAGATACGCAGTATTTT.

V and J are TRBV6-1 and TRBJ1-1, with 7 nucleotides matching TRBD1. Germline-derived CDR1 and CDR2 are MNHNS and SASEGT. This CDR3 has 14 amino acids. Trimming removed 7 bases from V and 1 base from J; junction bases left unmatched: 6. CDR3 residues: CASKPGTANTEAFF. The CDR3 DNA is TGTGCCAGCAAGCCCGGGACAGCGAACACTGAAGCTTTCTTT.

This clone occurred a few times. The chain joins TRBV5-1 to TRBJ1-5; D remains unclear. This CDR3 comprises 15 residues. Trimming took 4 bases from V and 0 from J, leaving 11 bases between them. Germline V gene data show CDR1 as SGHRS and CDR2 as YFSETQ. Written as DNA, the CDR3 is TGCGCCAGCAGCCCCCTGGGGTTTAGCAATCAGCCCCAGCATTTT. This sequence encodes CASSPLGFSNQPQHF.

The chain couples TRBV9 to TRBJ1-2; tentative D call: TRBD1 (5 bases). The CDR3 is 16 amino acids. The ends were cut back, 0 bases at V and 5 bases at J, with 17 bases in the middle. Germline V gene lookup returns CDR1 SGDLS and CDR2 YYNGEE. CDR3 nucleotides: TGTGCCAGCAGCGTAGGGGCAGGGAGGGGTTGGTATGGCTACACCTTC. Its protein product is CASSVGAGRGWYGYTF.